This paragraph covers one T cell receptor beta chain sequence. Its target is unknown. This CDR3 has 16 amino acids. V was clipped by 2 bases and J by 0 bases, with 11 bases between them. CDR1 and CDR2 (germline): LNHDA, SQIVND (reference sequence). This sample is part of a study of Graves' ophthalmopathy and Graves' hyperthyroidism. The study's findings and limits: Appearing in blood as well were most expanded thyroid clonotypes above 0.001 frequency.

Using RNA transcripts, the TCR beta CDR3 regions were amplified. Amplification began with first-round RT-PCR using HTBI primers, then second-round multiplex PCR was performed. TCRdb called the multiplex PCR reads again in MiXCR, with one record for every CDR3 protein. Found here are nearly 400,000 distinct CDR3 sequences, about 17% of them singletons; the top ten hold 1.6%. The source material was peripheral blood. This chain connects TRBV19 to TRBJ1-5; possible D gene TRBD1, 5 bases. The sequence derives from a woman between 18 and 29 years old with Graves' ophthalmopathy. The CDR3 is CASSISGGYSNQPQHF. CDR3 DNA sequence: TGTGCCAGTAGTATATCCGGGGGGTATAGCAATCAGCCCCAGCATTTT.